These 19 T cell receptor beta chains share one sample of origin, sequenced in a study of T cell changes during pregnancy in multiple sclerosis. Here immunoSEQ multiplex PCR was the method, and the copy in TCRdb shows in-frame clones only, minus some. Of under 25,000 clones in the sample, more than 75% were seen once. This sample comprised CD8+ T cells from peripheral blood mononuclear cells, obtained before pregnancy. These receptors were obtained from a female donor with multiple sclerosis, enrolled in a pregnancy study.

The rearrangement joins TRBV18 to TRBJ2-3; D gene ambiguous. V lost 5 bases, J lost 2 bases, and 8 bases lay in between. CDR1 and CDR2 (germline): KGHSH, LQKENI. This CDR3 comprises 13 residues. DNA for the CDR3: TGTGCCAGCTCAACTAAGTCCACAGATACGCAGTATTTT. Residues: CASSTKSTDTQYF. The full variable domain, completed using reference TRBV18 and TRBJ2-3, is NAGVMQNPRHLVRRRGQEARLRCSPMKGHSHVYWYRQLPEEGLKFMVYLQKENIIDESGMPKERFSAEFPKEGPSILRIQQVVRGDSAAYFCASSTKSTDTQYFGPGTRLTVL.

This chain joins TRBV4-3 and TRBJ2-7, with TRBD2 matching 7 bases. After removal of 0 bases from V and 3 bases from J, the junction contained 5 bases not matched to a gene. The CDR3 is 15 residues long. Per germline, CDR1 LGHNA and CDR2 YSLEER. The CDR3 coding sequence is TGCGCCAGCAGCCAAGAGAATAGCGGGTTCTACGAGCAGTACTTC. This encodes CASSQENSGFYEQYF.

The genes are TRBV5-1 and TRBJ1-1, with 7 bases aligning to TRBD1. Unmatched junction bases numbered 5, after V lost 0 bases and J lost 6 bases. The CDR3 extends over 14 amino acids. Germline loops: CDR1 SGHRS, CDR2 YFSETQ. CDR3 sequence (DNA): TGCGCCAGCAGCTTGGGACAGGGTGCCGCTGAAGCTTTCTTT. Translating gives CASSLGQGAAEAFF. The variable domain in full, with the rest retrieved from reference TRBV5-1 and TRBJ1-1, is KAGVTQTPRYLIKTRGQQVTLSCSPISGHRSVSWYQQTPGQGLQFLFEYFSETQRNKGNFPGRFSGRQFSNSRSEMNVSTLELGDSALYLCASSLGQGAAEAFFGQGTRLTVV.

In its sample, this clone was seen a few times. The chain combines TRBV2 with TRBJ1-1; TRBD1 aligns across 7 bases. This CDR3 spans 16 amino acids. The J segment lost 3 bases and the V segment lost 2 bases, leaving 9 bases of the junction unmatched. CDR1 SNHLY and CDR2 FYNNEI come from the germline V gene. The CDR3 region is CASSELEDRVDTEAFF. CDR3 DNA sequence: TGTGCCAGCAGTGAACTCGAAGACAGGGTTGACACTGAAGCTTTCTTT.

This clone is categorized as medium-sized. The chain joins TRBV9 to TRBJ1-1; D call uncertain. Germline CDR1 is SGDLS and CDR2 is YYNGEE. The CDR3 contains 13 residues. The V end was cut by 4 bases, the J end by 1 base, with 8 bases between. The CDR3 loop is CASSPGSNTEAFF. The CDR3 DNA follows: TGTGCCAGCAGCCCCGGTTCGAACACTGAAGCTTTCTTT.

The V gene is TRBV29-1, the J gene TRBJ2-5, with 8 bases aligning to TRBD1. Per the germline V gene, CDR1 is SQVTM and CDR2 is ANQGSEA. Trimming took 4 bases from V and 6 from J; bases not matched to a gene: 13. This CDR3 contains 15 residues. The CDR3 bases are TGCAGCGTTGGGGCGAGGGCAGGGGGCCCAAAGACCCAGTACTTC. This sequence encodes CSVGARAGGPKTQYF.

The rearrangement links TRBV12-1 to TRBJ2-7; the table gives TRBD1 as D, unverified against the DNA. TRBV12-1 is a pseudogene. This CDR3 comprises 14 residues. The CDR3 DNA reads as TGTGCCAGCAGCTTTTTTGCCAGGAACCACGAGCAGTACTTC. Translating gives CASSFFARNHEQYF.

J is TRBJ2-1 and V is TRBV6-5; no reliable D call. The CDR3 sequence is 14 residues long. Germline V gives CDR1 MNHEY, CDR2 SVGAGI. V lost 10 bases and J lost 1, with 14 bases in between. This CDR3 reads CATTLASSYNEQFF. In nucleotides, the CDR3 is TGTGCCACGACCTTAGCTAGTTCCTACAATGAGCAGTTCTTC.

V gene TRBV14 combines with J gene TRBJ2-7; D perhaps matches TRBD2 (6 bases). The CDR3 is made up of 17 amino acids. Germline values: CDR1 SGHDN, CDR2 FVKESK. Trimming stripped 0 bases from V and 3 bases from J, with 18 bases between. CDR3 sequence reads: CASSQDNLLAEDYEQYF. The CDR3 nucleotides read TGTGCCAGCAGCCAAGATAATCTCTTAGCGGAAGACTACGAGCAGTACTTC.

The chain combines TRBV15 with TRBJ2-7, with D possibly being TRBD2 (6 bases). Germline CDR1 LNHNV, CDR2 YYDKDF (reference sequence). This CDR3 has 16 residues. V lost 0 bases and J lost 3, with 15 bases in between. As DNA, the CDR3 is TGTGCCACCAGCAGAGATTATTGGATAGCGGACTACGAGCAGTACTTC. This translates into CATSRDYWIADYEQYF. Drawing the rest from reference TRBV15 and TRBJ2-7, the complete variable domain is DAMVIQNPRYQVTQFGKPVTLSCSQTLNHNVMYWYQQKSSQAPKLLFHYYDKDFNNEADTPDNFQSRRPNTSFCFLDIRSPGLGDTAMYLCATSRDYWIADYEQYFGPGTRLTVT.

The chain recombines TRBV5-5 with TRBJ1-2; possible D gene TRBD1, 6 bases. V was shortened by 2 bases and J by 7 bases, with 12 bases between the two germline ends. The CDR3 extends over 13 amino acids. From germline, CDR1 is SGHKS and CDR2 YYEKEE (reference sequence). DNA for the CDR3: TGTGCCAGCAGCTTTAGGGGGGGTGGTGGCTACACCTTC. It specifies CASSFRGGGGYTF.

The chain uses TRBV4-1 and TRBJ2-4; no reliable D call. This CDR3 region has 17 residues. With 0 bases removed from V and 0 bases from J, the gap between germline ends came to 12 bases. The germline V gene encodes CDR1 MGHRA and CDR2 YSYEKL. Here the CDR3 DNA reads TGCGCCAGCAGCCAAGATAGCCTGTATCTAGCCAAAAACATTCAGTACTTC. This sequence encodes CASSQDSLYLAKNIQYF.

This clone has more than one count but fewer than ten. CDR3 in DNA: TGTGCCAGCCCCTCCCCAGATCAGCCCCAGCATTTT. Residues: CASPSPDQPQHF. The chain carries TRBV11-3 and TRBJ1-5; D remains unclear. CDR3 length: 12 residues. Germline values: CDR1 SGHNT, CDR2 YENEEA. Trimming took off 8 bases at V and 5 bases at J, with 10 bases between the two ends.

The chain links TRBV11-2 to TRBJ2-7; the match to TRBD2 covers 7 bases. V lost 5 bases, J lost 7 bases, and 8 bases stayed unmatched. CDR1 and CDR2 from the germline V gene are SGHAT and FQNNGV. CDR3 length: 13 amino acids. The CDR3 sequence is CASSPMTSREQYF. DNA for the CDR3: TGTGCCAGCAGCCCTATGACTAGCCGGGAGCAGTACTTC.

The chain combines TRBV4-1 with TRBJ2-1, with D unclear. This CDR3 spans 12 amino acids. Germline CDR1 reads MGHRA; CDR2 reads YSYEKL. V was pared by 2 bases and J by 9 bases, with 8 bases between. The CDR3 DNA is TGCGCCAGCAGCCAACCCCCCGGTGAGCAGTTCTTC. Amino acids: CASSQPPGEQFF.

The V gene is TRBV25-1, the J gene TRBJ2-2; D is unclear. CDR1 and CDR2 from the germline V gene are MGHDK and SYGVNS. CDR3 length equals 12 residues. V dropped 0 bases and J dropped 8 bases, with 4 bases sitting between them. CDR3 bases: TGTGCCAGCAGTGAATACCGGGGGGAGCTGTTTTTT. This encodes CASSEYRGELFF.

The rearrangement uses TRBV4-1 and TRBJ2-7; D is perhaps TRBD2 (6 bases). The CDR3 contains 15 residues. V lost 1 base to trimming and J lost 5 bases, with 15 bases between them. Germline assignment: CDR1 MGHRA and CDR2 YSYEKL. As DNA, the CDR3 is TGCGCCAGCAGCCAAGGAAGCCTAGCGTGGAACGAGCAGTACTTC. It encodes CASSQGSLAWNEQYF.

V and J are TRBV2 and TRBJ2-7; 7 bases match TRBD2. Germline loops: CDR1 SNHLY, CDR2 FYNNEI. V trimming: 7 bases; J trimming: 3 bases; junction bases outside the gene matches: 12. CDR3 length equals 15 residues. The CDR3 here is CASIPGASGFYEQYF. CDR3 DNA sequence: TGTGCCAGCATTCCAGGCGCTAGCGGATTCTACGAGCAGTACTTC.

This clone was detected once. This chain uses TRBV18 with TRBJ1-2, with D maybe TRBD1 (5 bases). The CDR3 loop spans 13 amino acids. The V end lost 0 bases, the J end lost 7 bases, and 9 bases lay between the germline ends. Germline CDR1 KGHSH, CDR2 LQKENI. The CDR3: CASSPPGGSGYTF. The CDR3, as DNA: TGTGCCAGCTCACCACCCGGGGGGTCTGGCTACACCTTC.